This note documents a single T cell receptor beta chain sequence. The data stem from a study of T cell responses to AZD1222 COVID-19 vaccine. The CDR3 covers 11 residues. Per the germline V gene, CDR1 is SGHAT and CDR2 is FQNNGV. The germline V and J ends were trimmed by 6 bases and 12 bases, with 9 bases remaining between them. Data came from immunoSEQ multiplex PCR; TCRdb stores just in-frame clones and leaves some out. This repertoire shows more than 110,000 clones, over 90% found once; its top ten account for over 4%. V usage is TRBV11-2 and J usage is TRBJ1-6; D is uncertain. The receptor was isolated from an adult in good health. The input for sequencing was peripheral blood, taken on day 0 of AZD1222 vaccination. CDR3 coding DNA: TGTGCCAGCAGGGGGAGCGGACCCCTCCACTTT. Amino acids: CASRGSGPLHF.